This T cell receptor beta chain was sequenced for a study of T cells in Graves' hyperthyroidism and ophthalmopathy. Each diagnosis was grounded in clinical symptoms, serum thyroxine and TRAb, thyroid ultrasound, and orbital computed tomography. Concerning this clonotype itself: Its antigen is not identified.

There were TCR beta CDR3 regions amplified from RNA transcripts. HTBI primers were used for first-round RT-PCR of the TCR CDR3. TCRdb processed the multiplex PCR reads anew with MiXCR; each CDR3 protein has one entry. The profile shows approximately 710,000 distinct CDR3 sequences, 15% to 20% of them singletons. V lost 2 bases and J lost 3, with 14 bases in between. Germline CDR1 is SGDLS and CDR2 is YYNGEE. The CDR3 consists of 16 residues. Findings of the study overall: Blood also held most thyroid clonotypes expanded beyond 0.001.

Input material: blood. The TCR sequence derives from a man aged 50 or older with Graves' hyperthyroidism. The chain carries TRBV9 and TRBJ2-2, with D maybe TRBD2 (6 bases). In DNA, the CDR3 is TGTGCCAGCAGCGTGTACCGCGGGATTGACACCGGGGAGCTGTTTTTT. Encoded protein: CASSVYRGIDTGELFF. Combining the CDR3 with reference TRBV9 and TRBJ2-2 gives the whole variable domain DSGVTQTPKHLITATGQRVTLRCSPRSGDLSVYWYQQSLDQGLQFLIQYYNGEERAKGNILERFSAQQFPDLHSELNLSSLELGDSALYFCASSVYRGIDTGELFFGEGSRLTVL.